Reported below is one T cell receptor (beta chain). Antigen specificity is unknown. These data come from a study of cytomegalovirus exposure and HLA in healthy donors. Study-level findings and limits: Whilst most TCR sequences proved rare, a subset of public TCRs occurred across many donors. Cytomegalovirus status, reportedly, was diagnosed with high specificity and sensitivity by the classifier.

The CDR3 is 14 residues long. The V segment lost 3 bases and the J segment 5 bases; nucleotides outside the gene matches: 6. The germline V gene encodes CDR1 LGHNA and CDR2 YNFKEQ. The table came from immunoSEQ multiplex PCR; TCRdb's copy has only in-frame clones and leaves some out. The profile shows some 150,000 clones, around 84% of them singletons. The chain carries TRBV4-2 and TRBJ1-2; 7 bases are a match to TRBD1. Sequences were obtained from PBMCs. This clonotype originated in a human donor in good health. The CDR3 coding sequence is TGTGCCAGCAGCCACCAAGCGACAGGGTATGGCTACACCTTC. It codes for CASSHQATGYGYTF.